The 25 T cell receptor beta chains below come from one sample, sequenced in a study of T cell responses to AZD1222 COVID-19 vaccine. Some clones are missing from TCRdb's copy, which holds only in-frame ones; the method was immunoSEQ multiplex PCR. The sample contains roughly 100,000 clones, about 80% of which appear only once. Specimen: peripheral blood, collected on day 0 of AZD1222 vaccination. The receptors shown here come from an adult in good health.

This clone was found once. V usage is TRBV7-2 and J usage is TRBJ2-1; 9 positions match TRBD2. CDR3 length: 17 amino acids. The junction had 10 bases not matched to a gene; V was cut back by 0 bases and J by 7 bases. Germline lookup yields CDR1 SGHTA and CDR2 FQGNSA. The CDR3 sequence: CASSLALAGGPKNEQFF. Written as DNA, the CDR3 is TGTGCCAGCAGCTTAGCGTTGGCGGGGGGGCCGAAGAATGAGCAGTTCTTC.

CDR3 nucleotide sequence: TGCGCCAGGCCACAGGCCCAGACCTTCTGGGAAGACAGGGACTATGGCTACACCTTC. This sequence encodes CARPQAQTFWEDRDYGYTF. The gene calls are TRBV10-1 and TRBJ1-2, with 7 bases fitting TRBD1. Germline lookup yields CDR1 WNHNN and CDR2 SYGVQD (reference sequence). CDR3 length: 19 amino acids. Unmatched junction bases numbered 25, after V lost 9 bases and J lost 3 bases.

The chain employs TRBV2 and TRBJ2-5; 9 bases are shared with TRBD1. With 6 bases clipped from V and 3 bases from J, the junction kept 5 bases outside the gene matches. CDR3 length: 14 amino acids. Germline-derived CDR1 and CDR2 are SNHLY and FYNNEI. The DNA for the CDR3 is TGTGCCAGCAGCCGGGACAGGGCCGAAGAGACCCAGTACTTC. It translates to CASSRDRAEETQYF.

This rearrangement joins TRBV4-3 to TRBJ2-2; D remains unclear. The V gene's germline CDR1 is LGHNA and CDR2 YSLEER. Trimming took 1 base from V and 5 from J, leaving 8 bases between them. The CDR3 length is 14 residues. CDR3 in DNA: TGCGCCAGCAGCCAAGGGACGGTTACCGGGGAGCTGTTTTTT. It specifies CASSQGTVTGELFF.

The rearrangement joins TRBV7-9 to TRBJ1-1; possible D gene TRBD1, 5 bases. The CDR3 has 12 amino acids. With 2 bases removed from V and 5 bases from J, the gap between germline ends came to 6 bases. The germline CDR1 and CDR2 sequences are SEHNR and FQNEAQ (reference sequence). The chain's CDR3 is CASSLRGTEAFF. CDR3 bases: TGTGCCAGCAGCTTAAGGGGAACTGAAGCTTTCTTT.

The chain combines TRBV19 with TRBJ2-6; TRBD1 agrees at 8 bases. Germline V lookup: CDR1 LNHDA, CDR2 SQIVND (reference sequence). The ends lost 6 bases at V and 5 bases at J; junction bases unmatched: 6. The CDR3 sequence is 15 residues long. The CDR3 DNA sequence: TGTGCCAGTAGGGCCAGACAGGGGAGGGCCAACGTCCTGACTTTC. Its protein product is CASRARQGRANVLTF.

This clone was observed a single time. V and J are TRBV6-2 or TRBV6-3 and TRBJ2-7; D possibly corresponds to TRBD2 (5 bases). Germline lookup yields CDR1 MNHEY and CDR2 SVGEGT. The V and J ends lost 5 bases and 0 bases respectively, with 14 bases between them. The CDR3 sequence is 15 residues long. CDR3: CASSTRTVTSYEQYF. CDR3 in DNA: TGTGCCAGCAGTACCCGGACTGTTACCTCCTACGAGCAGTACTTC.

This sequence joins TRBV19 and TRBJ2-7, with a tentative D call TRBD2 (7 bases). Trimming left V 7 bases short and J 4 bases short, with 17 bases between. This CDR3 is built from 14 residues. Looked up from germline, CDR1 is LNHDA and CDR2 is SQIVND (reference sequence). This chain's CDR3 is CASNGGGGRYEQYF. The CDR3 nucleotides read TGTGCCAGTAACGGCGGGGGCGGCAGGTACGAGCAGTACTTC.

This sequence joins TRBV5-4 and TRBJ2-7, with 7 bases that match TRBD1. The CDR3 loop spans 13 amino acids. Unmatched junction bases numbered 7, after V lost 4 bases and J lost 6 bases. Germline V CDR1 and CDR2: SGHNT, YYREEE (reference sequence). CDR3 coding DNA: TGTGCCAGCAGCCTATATACAGGGGTCGAGCAGTACTTC. Protein: CASSLYTGVEQYF.

The chain links TRBV19 to TRBJ2-1, with D perhaps assigned TRBD1 or TRBD2 (5 bases each). The CDR3 length is 16 residues. Germline assignment: CDR1 LNHDA and CDR2 SQIVND (reference sequence). Between the trimmed V and J ends, which lost 6 bases and 4 bases, there was a span of 19 bases. The CDR3: CASRGERPYSYNEQFF. Here the CDR3 DNA reads TGTGCCAGTAGGGGGGAGAGACCGTATTCATACAATGAGCAGTTCTTC. Full variable domain (remainder filled in from reference TRBV19 and TRBJ2-1): DGGITQSPKYLFRKEGQNVTLSCEQNLNHDAMYWYRQDPGQGLRLIYYSQIVNDFQKGDIAEGYSVSREKKESFPLTVTSAQKNPTAFYLCASRGERPYSYNEQFFGPGTRLTVL.

The V and J genes are TRBV30 and TRBJ1-4; tentatively, D is TRBD1 (6 bases). The V end lost 0 bases, the J end lost 8 bases, and 13 bases lay between the germline ends. Germline V gene lookup returns CDR1 GTSNPN and CDR2 SVGIG (reference sequence). The CDR3 has 14 residues. Written as DNA, the CDR3 is TGTGCCTGGAGTGTAGGGGGGGCGCAAGAAAAACTGTTTTTT. Encoded protein: CAWSVGGAQEKLFF.

This rearrangement joins TRBV18 to TRBJ1-2; perhaps TRBD1 as D (6 bases). CDR1 KGHSH and CDR2 LQKENI come from the germline V gene. Trimming shortened V by 6 bases and J by 2 bases, and 16 bases separated the two germline ends. CDR3 length equals 15 residues. The CDR3 loop reads CASSLTPQGNYGYTF. CDR3 bases: TGTGCCAGCTCCCTTACGCCGCAGGGGAACTATGGCTACACCTTC. Complete variable domain (other parts from reference TRBV18 and TRBJ1-2): NAGVMQNPRHLVRRRGQEARLRCSPMKGHSHVYWYRQLPEEGLKFMVYLQKENIIDESGMPKERFSAEFPKEGPSILRIQQVVRGDSAAYFCASSLTPQGNYGYTFGSGTRLTVV.

The gene calls are TRBV19 and TRBJ2-3, with D hard to call. From germline, CDR1 is LNHDA and CDR2 SQIVND (reference sequence). CDR3 size: 12 residues. V lost 2 bases and J lost 4, with 4 bases in between. The CDR3, as DNA: TGTGCCAGTAGTATAAACGCAGATACGCAGTATTTT. Protein product: CASSINADTQYF.

This clone appeared a single time. This chain links TRBV18 with TRBJ1-2, with TRBD1 matching over 8 bases. The CDR3 totals 11 residues. V trimming: 3 bases; J trimming: 10 bases; junction bases outside the gene matches: 1. The germline V gene has CDR1 KGHSH and CDR2 LQKENI. The CDR3 DNA is TGTGCCAGCTCACCGGGACAGGACTACACCTTC. It is translated as CASSPGQDYTF.

The genes are TRBV19 and TRBJ1-1; TRBD1 matches 7 bases. After removal of 3 bases from V and 5 bases from J, the junction contained 3 bases not matched to a gene. Germline values: CDR1 LNHDA, CDR2 SQIVND (reference sequence). The CDR3 loop spans 13 amino acids. Here the CDR3 DNA reads TGTGCCAGTAGTATGACAGGGCGAACTGAAGCTTTCTTT. Protein: CASSMTGRTEAFF.

J is TRBJ1-2 and V is TRBV2; 7 bases align to TRBD1. There are 13 residues in the CDR3. Germline V gene lookup returns CDR1 SNHLY and CDR2 FYNNEI. The J segment lost 1 base and the V segment lost 8 bases, leaving 4 bases of the junction unmatched. Here the CDR3 reads CASHGQDNYGYTF. The DNA of the CDR3 is TGTGCCAGCCATGGACAGGATAACTATGGCTACACCTTC.

This chain joins TRBV7-8 and TRBJ1-2; no definite D call. V was pared by 4 bases and J by 13 bases, with 22 bases between. The CDR3 contains 14 residues. The germline CDR1 and CDR2 sequences are SGHVS and FQNEAQ. This CDR3 is CASSSSRGGLPLTF. Here the CDR3 DNA reads TGTGCCAGCAGCTCTAGCCGAGGCGGCCTCCCTCTCACCTTC.

This chain connects TRBV5-6 to TRBJ1-1; no clear D gene. The CDR3 runs to 13 residues. V lost 4 bases, J lost 0 bases, and 7 bases lay in between. Germline values: CDR1 SGHDT, CDR2 YYEEEE. CDR3 residues: CASSLGLNTEAFF. CDR3 DNA: TGTGCCAGCAGCCTAGGTCTGAACACTGAAGCTTTCTTT. The full variable domain, in which reference TRBV5-6 and TRBJ1-1 provide the parts outside the CDR3, is DAGVTQSPTHLIKTRGQQVTLRCSPKSGHDTVSWYQQALGQGPQFIFQYYEEEERQRGNFPDRFSGHQFPNYSSELNVNALLLGDSALYLCASSLGLNTEAFFGQGTRLTVV.

This clone was observed a few times. The chain recombines TRBV29-1 with TRBJ2-2; possible D gene TRBD1, 5 bases. The germline V gene encodes CDR1 SQVTM and CDR2 ANQGSEA. The CDR3 covers 13 residues. Trimming took 6 bases from V and 3 from J, leaving 11 bases between them. The CDR3 here is CSVDSLDTGELFF. The CDR3 DNA follows: TGCAGCGTAGACAGCTTAGACACCGGGGAGCTGTTTTTT.

The chain employs TRBV19 and TRBJ1-1; D is possibly TRBD1 (6 bases). CDR1 is LNHDA and CDR2 is SQIVND in the germline V gene (reference sequence). V was trimmed by 4 bases and J by 1 base, leaving 16 bases between them. This CDR3 region has 16 residues. The CDR3 here is CASSRGGEVGNTEAFF. For the CDR3, the DNA is TGTGCCAGTAGTAGAGGGGGGGAAGTAGGGAACACTGAAGCTTTCTTT.

The chain couples TRBV7-2 to TRBJ2-3; 11 positions match TRBD2. Germline trimming cut 5 bases from V and 1 base from J; bases unmatched to any gene: 2. The CDR3 is made up of 15 amino acids. In germline, CDR1 is SGHTA, CDR2 FQGNSA. The DNA of the CDR3 is TGTGCCAGCAGCGTTAGCGGGGGGGGCACAGATACGCAGTATTTT. Translation: CASSVSGGGTDTQYF.

The chain recombines TRBV7-2 with TRBJ2-6, with D maybe TRBD1 (6 bases). V was pared by 5 bases and J by 2 bases, with 10 bases between. Germline V CDR1 and CDR2: SGHTA, FQGNSA. The CDR3 sequence is 15 residues long. The CDR3 bases are TGTGCCAGCAGCCCACAGGGCCCTGGGGCCAACGTCCTGACTTTC. It is translated as CASSPQGPGANVLTF.

The chain links TRBV15 to TRBJ1-1, with 9 bases aligning to TRBD1. The germline V gene has CDR1 LNHNV and CDR2 YYDKDF (reference sequence). Trimming removed 7 bases from V and 4 bases from J; junction bases left unmatched: 10. The CDR3 has 15 residues. The CDR3 region is CATTGPRTGATEAFF. In nucleotides, the CDR3 is TGTGCCACCACAGGGCCCAGGACAGGGGCCACTGAAGCTTTCTTT.

This clone was detected once. This chain links TRBV30 with TRBJ1-5, with D unclear. V lost 3 bases, J lost 11 bases, and 14 bases lay in between. The CDR3 is 12 residues long. CDR1 and CDR2 (germline): GTSNPN, SVGIG (reference sequence). For the CDR3, the DNA is TGTGCCTGGAGCCAGACCCCGCGGGCCCAGCATTTT. Translation gives CAWSQTPRAQHF. Using reference TRBV30 and TRBJ1-5 for the parts outside the CDR3, the full variable domain is SQTIHQWPATLVQPVGSPLSLECTVEGTSNPNLYWYRQAAGRGLQLLFYSVGIGQISSEVPQNLSASRPQDRQFILSSKKLLLSDSGFYLCAWSQTPRAQHFGDGTRLSIL.

V and J are TRBV5-1 and TRBJ2-5; 7 nucleotides align to TRBD1. TRBJ2-7 explains the end of the DNA better; the J call may be wrong. Germline V gene data show CDR1 as SGHRS and CDR2 as YFSETQ. This CDR3 spans 14 amino acids. The CDR3, as DNA: TGCGCCAGCAGACTGAAGGGGACAGAGGGCGAGCAGTACTTC. Translation: CASRLKGTEGEQYF.